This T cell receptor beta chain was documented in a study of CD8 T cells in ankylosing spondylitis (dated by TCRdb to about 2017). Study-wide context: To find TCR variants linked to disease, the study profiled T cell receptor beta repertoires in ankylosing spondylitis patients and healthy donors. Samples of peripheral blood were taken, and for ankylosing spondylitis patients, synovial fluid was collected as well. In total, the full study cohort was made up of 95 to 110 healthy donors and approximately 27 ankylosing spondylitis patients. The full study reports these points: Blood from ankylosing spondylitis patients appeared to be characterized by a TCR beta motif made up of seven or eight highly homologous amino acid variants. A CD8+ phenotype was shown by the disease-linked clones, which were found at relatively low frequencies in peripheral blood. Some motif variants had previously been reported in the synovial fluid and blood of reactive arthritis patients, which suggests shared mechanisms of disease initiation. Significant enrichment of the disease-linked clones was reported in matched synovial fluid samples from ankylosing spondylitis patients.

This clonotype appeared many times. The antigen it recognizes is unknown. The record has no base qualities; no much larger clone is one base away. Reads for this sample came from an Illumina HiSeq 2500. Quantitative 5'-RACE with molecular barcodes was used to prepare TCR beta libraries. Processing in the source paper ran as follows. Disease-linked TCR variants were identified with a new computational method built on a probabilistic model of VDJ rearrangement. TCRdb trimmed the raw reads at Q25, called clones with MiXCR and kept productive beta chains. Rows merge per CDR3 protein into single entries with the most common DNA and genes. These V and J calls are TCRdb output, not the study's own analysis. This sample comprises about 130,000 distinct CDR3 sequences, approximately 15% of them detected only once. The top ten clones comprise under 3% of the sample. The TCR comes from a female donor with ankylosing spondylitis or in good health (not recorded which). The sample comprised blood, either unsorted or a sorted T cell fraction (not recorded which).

The base sequence is TGTGCCAGCAGCTTAGGGGATGGCCAGTACTTC. Translated, this gives CASSLGDGQYF. Rearrangement joined TRBV7-9 to TRBJ2-5; too little of a D gene remains to name it. CDR1 and CDR2, per the germline V gene (reference sequence), are SEHNR and FQNEAQ. V is clipped by 1 base and J by 10 bases, and the sequence between their germline boundaries is 7 bases long. The CDR3 has 11 amino acids, counting the end cysteine and phenylalanine. The retained sequence is limited to the CDR3, 33 bases, with the frame set at the first base.